A single sample gave rise to the 26 T cell receptor beta chains below, sequenced in a study of T cell responses to AZD1222 COVID-19 vaccine. Data came from immunoSEQ multiplex PCR; TCRdb stores just in-frame clones and leaves some out. Of 90,000 to 110,000 clones in the sample, more than 75% were seen once. Material: peripheral blood, obtained 28 days after the second AZD1222 dose. Source of these receptors: an adult who received the AZD1222 COVID-19 vaccine.

This clone was observed once. This chain connects TRBV11-3 to TRBJ1-1; no reliable D call. CDR1 SGHNT and CDR2 YENEEA come from the germline V gene. This CDR3 has 13 residues. The V and J ends lost 5 bases and 8 bases respectively, with 15 bases between them. The CDR3 nucleotides read TGTGCCAGCAGCCCCGGACCCTCTCGGGAAGCTTTCTTT. Its protein product is CASSPGPSREAFF.

This chain links TRBV6-2 or TRBV6-3 with TRBJ2-2; 7 bases map to TRBD2. Per the germline V gene, CDR1 is MNHEY and CDR2 is SVGEGT. This CDR3 is 17 amino acids long. Trimming removed 4 bases from V and 3 bases from J; junction bases left unmatched: 11. This CDR3 is CASSLGLSGKYTGELFF. The CDR3 DNA is TGTGCCAGCAGTTTGGGATTAAGCGGGAAGTACACCGGGGAGCTGTTTTTT.

V usage is TRBV5-1 and J usage is TRBJ1-5; D is unresolved. The CDR3 sequence is 14 residues long. Germline CDR1 reads SGHRS; CDR2 reads YFSETQ. With 0 bases removed from V and 3 bases from J, the gap between germline ends came to 7 bases. CDR3 loop: CASSLDGTNQPQHF. CDR3 nucleotide sequence: TGCGCCAGCAGCTTGGATGGTACCAATCAGCCCCAGCATTTT.

The chain links TRBV2 to TRBJ1-4; 11 bases match TRBD1. With 4 bases clipped from V and 8 bases from J, the junction kept 6 bases outside the gene matches. This CDR3 is 15 amino acids long. In germline, CDR1 is SNHLY, CDR2 FYNNEI. DNA of the CDR3: TGTGCCAGCAGTGCGAGTTGGGACAGGGGGGAAAAACTGTTTTTT. Its translation: CASSASWDRGEKLFF.

The chain carries TRBV4-1 and TRBJ2-1; 16 bases align to TRBD2. The CDR3 sequence is 16 residues long. The ends lost 7 bases at V and 8 bases at J; junction bases unmatched: 8. Germline-derived CDR1 and CDR2 are MGHRA and YSYEKL. The CDR3 nucleotides read TGCGCCAGCAACCCCGGGACTAGCGGGAGGGCCTATGAGCAGTTCTTC. Translating gives CASNPGTSGRAYEQFF.

V usage is TRBV19 and J usage is TRBJ1-3; D unresolved. Germline V CDR1 and CDR2: LNHDA, SQIVND (reference sequence). The CDR3 has 15 amino acids. V dropped 7 bases and J dropped 3 bases, with 16 bases sitting between them. The CDR3 loop reads CASTPEWEVGNTIYF. CDR3 in DNA: TGTGCCAGTACCCCGGAGTGGGAAGTTGGAAACACCATATATTTT.

The chain employs TRBV30 and TRBJ2-1, with 11 bases that match TRBD2. V lost 1 base and J lost 12; bases outside the gene matches: 11. The CDR3 spans 15 residues. From germline, CDR1 is GTSNPN and CDR2 SVGIG (reference sequence). The CDR3: CAWSGDSSGRQWQFF. CDR3 DNA: TGTGCCTGGAGTGGAGACTCTAGCGGGAGGCAATGGCAGTTCTTC.

The V call is TRBV19, the J call TRBJ1-1, with TRBD1 matching 10 bases. The J segment lost 6 bases and the V segment lost 3 bases, leaving 7 bases of the junction unmatched. This CDR3 has 15 amino acids. The germline V gene has CDR1 LNHDA and CDR2 SQIVND (reference sequence). CDR3 amino acids: CASSISRTGGPEAFF. The CDR3 coding sequence is TGTGCCAGTAGTATTAGTAGGACAGGGGGGCCTGAAGCTTTCTTT.

This clone came up once. This rearrangement joins TRBV6-5 to TRBJ2-7, with 7 nucleotides matching TRBD1. This CDR3 is 14 amino acids long. Germline lookup yields CDR1 MNHEY and CDR2 SVGAGI. The V and J ends lost 2 bases and 6 bases, in that order; junction bases with no gene match: 7. CDR3 loop: CASSYRDRGSEQYF. In DNA, the CDR3 is TGTGCCAGCAGTTACCGGGACAGAGGAAGCGAGCAGTACTTC.

This clone was counted once. CDR3 DNA: TGTGCCAGCACCGTCTCTGGAAACACCATATATTTT. Protein sequence: CASTVSGNTIYF. The rearrangement uses TRBV12-3 or TRBV12-4 and TRBJ1-3, with unresolved D. The CDR3 spans 12 residues. The V gene lost 7 bases and the J gene lost 0 bases, with 4 bases spanning the gap.

The rearrangement links TRBV5-6 to TRBJ2-7; D not certain. Germline V gene sequence: CDR1 SGHDT, CDR2 YYEEEE. V lost 3 bases to trimming and J lost 1 base, with 8 bases between them. The CDR3 covers 13 residues. CDR3 coding DNA: TGTGCCAGCAGCTCCGACACTTCCTACGAGCAGTACTTC. Amino acid sequence: CASSSDTSYEQYF.

As for this clone: The sample carries other DNA sequences with the same CDR3. This chain joins TRBV7-9 and TRBJ2-1; D is unresolved. The ends were cut back, 4 bases at V and 6 bases at J, with 1 base in the middle. From germline, CDR1 is SEHNR and CDR2 FQNEAQ (reference sequence). The CDR3 has 10 residues. CDR3 protein: CASSSNEQFF. In DNA, the CDR3 is TGTGCCAGCAGCTCCAATGAGCAGTTCTTC.

The genes are TRBV30 and TRBJ1-2, with TRBD1 matching 9 bases. The CDR3 extends over 15 amino acids. The germline CDR1 and CDR2 sequences are GTSNPN and SVGIG (reference sequence). The J segment lost 3 bases and the V segment lost 5 bases, leaving 10 bases of the junction unmatched. The CDR3 protein is CAWGRNRGPYYGYTF. In DNA form, the CDR3 reads TGTGCCTGGGGGCGAAACAGGGGGCCGTACTATGGCTACACCTTC.

The chain is built from TRBV30 and TRBJ2-5, with TRBD2 as a possible D gene (5 bases). CDR1 is GTSNPN and CDR2 is SVGIG in the germline V gene (reference sequence). The CDR3 runs to 15 residues. Trimming stripped 0 bases from V and 5 bases from J, with 16 bases between. The CDR3 nucleotides read TGTGCCTGGAGTGTTTCGGGCAGCGGCTGGGAGACCCAGTACTTC. Encoded protein: CAWSVSGSGWETQYF. Full variable domain (remainder filled in from reference TRBV30 and TRBJ2-5): SQTIHQWPATLVQPVGSPLSLECTVEGTSNPNLYWYRQAAGRGLQLLFYSVGIGQISSEVPQNLSASRPQDRQFILSSKKLLLSDSGFYLCAWSVSGSGWETQYFGPGTRLLVL.

The CDR3 sequence is CASSEKGTGAYEQYF. The CDR3 DNA reads TGTGCCAGCAGTGAAAAAGGGACAGGGGCTTACGAGCAGTACTTC. The chain couples TRBV2 to TRBJ2-7; 10 bases are shared with TRBD1. Losses at the gene ends were 2 bases for V and 4 bases for J; bases not matched to a gene: 5. The CDR3 has 15 residues. Germline loops: CDR1 SNHLY, CDR2 FYNNEI. The complete variable domain, with remaining parts taken from reference TRBV2 and TRBJ2-7, reads EPEVTQTPSHQVTQMGQEVILRCVPISNHLYFYWYRQILGQKVEFLVSFYNNEISEKSEIFDDQFSVERPDGSNFTLKIRSTKLEDSAMYFCASSEKGTGAYEQYFGPGTRLTVT.

The sample holds a few counts of this clone. The V gene is TRBV11-2, the J gene TRBJ2-2, with unresolved D. V lost 8 bases to trimming and J lost 0 bases, with 10 bases between them. The CDR3 contains 14 residues. Looked up from germline, CDR1 is SGHAT and CDR2 is FQNNGV. CDR3 region: CASLRTANTGELFF. The CDR3 DNA reads as TGTGCCAGCTTACGAACTGCGAACACCGGGGAGCTGTTTTTT.

This clone has only one observation. The chain couples TRBV12-5 to TRBJ2-5; 10 bases fit TRBD1. The V gene's germline CDR1 is LGHNT and CDR2 FRNRAP. The J segment lost 4 bases and the V segment lost 6 bases, leaving 8 bases of the junction unmatched. There are 15 residues in the CDR3. Here the CDR3 reads CASGRGTGVRETQYF. The CDR3 DNA is TGTGCTAGTGGGAGAGGGACAGGGGTAAGAGAGACCCAGTACTTC.

The rearrangement uses TRBV7-2 and TRBJ2-7; no clear D. The V gene's germline CDR1 is SGHTA and CDR2 FQGNSA. V dropped 5 bases and J dropped 11 bases, with 10 bases sitting between them. The CDR3 is made up of 10 amino acids. In nucleotides, the CDR3 is TGTGCCAGCAGCCGCGTCGTTGAGTACTTC. Translated: CASSRVVEYF. The variable domain in full, completed from reference TRBV7-2 and TRBJ2-7, reads GAGVSQSPSNKVTEKGKDVELRCDPISGHTALYWYRQSLGQGLEFLIYFQGNSAPDKSGLPSDRFSAERTGGSVSTLTIQRTQQEDSAVYLCASSRVVEYFGPGTRLTVT.

The chain recombines TRBV6-1 with TRBJ2-2, with D hard to call. Trimming pared 2 bases from V and 3 bases from J, leaving 10 bases between. CDR1 MNHNS and CDR2 SASEGT come from the germline V gene. The CDR3 runs 15 residues. The CDR3 sequence: CASSETIGHTGELFF. Here the CDR3 DNA reads TGTGCCAGCAGTGAAACGATAGGACACACCGGGGAGCTGTTTTTT.

The chain has TRBV10-3 and TRBJ1-5, with D possibly TRBD1 on 6 matching bases. The CDR3 loop spans 16 amino acids. Germline lookup yields CDR1 ENHRY and CDR2 SYGVKD. Trimming shortened V by 0 bases and J by 0 bases, and 9 bases separated the two germline ends. CDR3 residues: CAISESRGPSNQPQHF. The CDR3 bases are TGTGCCATCAGTGAGTCCAGGGGACCTAGCAATCAGCCCCAGCATTTT.

The gene calls are TRBV2 and TRBJ1-4; the D is unclear. V lost 8 bases and J 3 bases, leaving 10 bases between the germline ends. This CDR3 spans 13 amino acids. Germline assignment: CDR1 SNHLY and CDR2 FYNNEI. CDR3 sequence (DNA): TGTGCCAGCGAGATCATCTCTAATGAAAAACTGTTTTTT. Encoded protein: CASEIISNEKLFF.

The genes are TRBV12-3 or TRBV12-4 and TRBJ1-1; possibly TRBD1 for D (5 bases). This CDR3 contains 13 residues. Trimming left V 3 bases short and J 1 base short, with 6 bases between. The CDR3 DNA reads TGTGCCAGCAGTTTTGGGGGGAACACTGAAGCTTTCTTT. Amino acid sequence: CASSFGGNTEAFF.

A single count supports this clone. V and J are TRBV4-2 and TRBJ2-3, with a tentative D call TRBD2 (5 bases). The V and J ends lost 4 bases and 4 bases respectively, with 15 bases between them. CDR3 length equals 15 residues. Germline V CDR1 and CDR2: LGHNA, YNFKEQ. CDR3 sequence: CASSPQSGGADTQYF. CDR3 in DNA: TGTGCCAGCAGCCCGCAAAGCGGTGGAGCAGATACGCAGTATTTT.

The chain joins TRBV30 to TRBJ1-6; possibly TRBD1 for D (5 bases). Trimming removed 2 bases at V and 7 bases at J, with 12 bases between. The germline CDR1 and CDR2 sequences are GTSNPN and SVGIG (reference sequence). The CDR3 is 14 residues long. CDR3 DNA: TGTGCCTGGAGTATGGGGCAGGAAAATTCACCCCTCCACTTT. This sequence encodes CAWSMGQENSPLHF.

This chain connects TRBV10-1 to TRBJ2-5; tentatively, D is TRBD1 or TRBD2 (5 bases each). V dropped 0 bases and J dropped 1 base, with 9 bases sitting between them. The V gene's germline CDR1 is WNHNN and CDR2 SYGVQD (reference sequence). The length of the CDR3 is 15 residues. The CDR3 loop is CASSESQGPQETQYF. CDR3 in DNA: TGCGCCAGCAGTGAGTCCCAGGGACCCCAAGAGACCCAGTACTTC.

This clone was seen a single time. The rearrangement joins TRBV7-6 to TRBJ2-5, with TRBD2 matching 7 bases. The V gene end was trimmed by 5 bases and the J gene end by 4 bases; junction bases not matched to a gene: 13. Germline V lookup: CDR1 SGHVS, CDR2 FNYEAQ. CDR3 length equals 16 residues. The CDR3 nucleotides are TGTGCCAGCAGCCGCTCTAGCGGCCTTAGCGGAGAGACCCAGTACTTC. Amino acids: CASSRSSGLSGETQYF.